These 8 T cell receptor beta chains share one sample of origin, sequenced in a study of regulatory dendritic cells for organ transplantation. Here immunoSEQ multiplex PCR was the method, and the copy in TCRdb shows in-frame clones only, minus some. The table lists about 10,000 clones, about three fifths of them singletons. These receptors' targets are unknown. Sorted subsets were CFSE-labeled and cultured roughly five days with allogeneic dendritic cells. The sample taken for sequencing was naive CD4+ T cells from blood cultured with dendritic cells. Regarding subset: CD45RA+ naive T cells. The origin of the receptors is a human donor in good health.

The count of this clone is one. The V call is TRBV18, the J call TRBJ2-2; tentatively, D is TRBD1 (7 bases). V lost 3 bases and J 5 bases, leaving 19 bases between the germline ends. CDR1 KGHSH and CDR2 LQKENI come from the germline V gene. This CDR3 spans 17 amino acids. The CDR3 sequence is CASSPEGAATLTGELFF. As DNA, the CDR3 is TGTGCCAGCTCACCGGAGGGGGCAGCCACTTTAACCGGGGAGCTGTTTTTT.

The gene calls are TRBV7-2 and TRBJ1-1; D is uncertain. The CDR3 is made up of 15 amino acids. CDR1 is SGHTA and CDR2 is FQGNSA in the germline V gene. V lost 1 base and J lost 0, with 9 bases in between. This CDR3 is CASSLVGTLNTEAFF. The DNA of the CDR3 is TGTGCCAGCAGCTTAGTTGGCACCCTGAACACTGAAGCTTTCTTT.

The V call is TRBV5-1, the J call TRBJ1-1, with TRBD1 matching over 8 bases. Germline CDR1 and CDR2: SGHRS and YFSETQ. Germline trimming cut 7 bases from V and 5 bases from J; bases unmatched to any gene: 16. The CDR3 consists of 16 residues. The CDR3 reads CASAVQGVEVVTEAFF. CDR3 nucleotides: TGCGCCAGCGCCGTACAGGGGGTGGAGGTTGTGACTGAAGCTTTCTTT.

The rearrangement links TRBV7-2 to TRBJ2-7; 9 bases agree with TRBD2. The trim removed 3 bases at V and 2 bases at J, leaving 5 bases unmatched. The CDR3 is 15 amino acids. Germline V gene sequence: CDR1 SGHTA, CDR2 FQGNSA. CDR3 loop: CASSFGLASAYEQYF. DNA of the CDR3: TGTGCCAGCAGCTTCGGACTAGCGTCGGCCTACGAGCAGTACTTC.

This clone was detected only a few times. This CDR3 is CASSVGAESLTF. In DNA form, the CDR3 reads TGTGCCAGCAGTGTCGGAGCGGAAAGCCTCACCTTC. The gene calls are TRBV2 and TRBJ1-2; D remains ambiguous. The CDR3 extends over 12 amino acids. The V gene lost 4 bases and the J gene lost 13 bases, with 16 bases spanning the gap. Germline V lookup: CDR1 SNHLY, CDR2 FYNNEI.

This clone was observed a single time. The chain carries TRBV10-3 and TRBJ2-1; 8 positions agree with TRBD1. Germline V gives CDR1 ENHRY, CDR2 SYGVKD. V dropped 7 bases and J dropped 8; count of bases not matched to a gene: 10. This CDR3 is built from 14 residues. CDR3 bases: TGTGCCATCAAAAGGGTGGACAGGGACTATGAGCAGTTCTTC. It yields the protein CAIKRVDRDYEQFF.

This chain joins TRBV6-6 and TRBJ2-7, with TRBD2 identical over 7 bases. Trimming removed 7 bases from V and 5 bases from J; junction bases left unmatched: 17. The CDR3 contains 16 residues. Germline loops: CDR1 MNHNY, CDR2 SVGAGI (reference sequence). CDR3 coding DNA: TGTGCCAGCACCCAAGATTCCGGCAGTCGGGGGGACGAGCAGTACTTC. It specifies CASTQDSGSRGDEQYF.

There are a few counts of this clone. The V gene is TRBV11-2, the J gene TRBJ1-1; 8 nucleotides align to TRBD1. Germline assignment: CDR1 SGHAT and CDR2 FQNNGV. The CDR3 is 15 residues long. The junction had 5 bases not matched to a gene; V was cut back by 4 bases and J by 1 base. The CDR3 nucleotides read TGTGCCAGCAGCTCCGGACAGGGCGGGAACACTGAAGCTTTCTTT. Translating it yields CASSSGQGGNTEAFF. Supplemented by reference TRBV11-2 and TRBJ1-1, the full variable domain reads EAGVAQSPRYKIIEKRQSVAFWCNPISGHATLYWYQQILGQGPKLLIQFQNNGVVDDSQLPKDRFSAERLKGVDSTLKIQPAKLEDSAVYLCASSSGQGGNTEAFFGQGTRLTVV.